The rows below give T cell receptor beta chains drawn from one sample of a study of shared clonotypes between healthy human individuals. The table came from immunoSEQ multiplex PCR; TCRdb's copy has only in-frame clones and leaves some out. The data show 2 million to 3 million clones, 85% to 95% seen once. Sequenced input: naive CD4+ T cells sorted from blood. The receptors were gathered from a man in his late teens or twenties in good health. Both conserved end residues are trimmed from each CDR3.

TRBV28	TRBJ1-6	10	ASNRVSSPLH
TRBV2	TRBJ1-4	12	ASSEQGGNEKLF
TRBV19	TRBJ2-3	12	ASSIGGFTDTQY
TRBV2	TRBJ2-1	13	ASSERLAGVGEQF
TRBV19	TRBJ2-3	10	ASGGSTDTQY
TRBV27	TRBJ1-2	11	ASSPDGPYGYT
TRBV5-6	.	12	ASSHSTGPYEQY
TRBV7-2	TRBJ2-1	13	ASSSSGRAGNEQF
TRBV18	TRBJ2-7	12	ASSSLTSLGEQY
TRBV6-5	TRBJ1-6	11	ASRTVNNSPLH
TRBV27	TRBJ1-1	15	ASLSTSSWGSHTEAF
TRBV7-2	TRBJ1-3	9	ASSWGNTIY
TRBV5-6	TRBJ2-7	13	ASSFRSSGFYEQY
TRBV5-6	TRBJ1-3	12	ASSFVGGGNTIY
TRBV6-5	TRBJ1-1	14	ASSYYGAGRRTEAF
TRBV19	TRBJ1-1	14	ATQRKGGYENTEAF
TRBV18	TRBJ1-4	13	ASSLSIQGNEKLF
TRBV4-3	TRBJ2-6	16	ASSQDLTGGSGANVLT
TRBV10-1	TRBJ1-1	12	ASSESRTATEAF
TRBV25-1	TRBJ1-1	11	ASSELWGLGAF
TRBV6-1	TRBJ2-4	14	ASSEALPTAQNIQY
TRBV30	TRBJ1-4	11	ASDRGGDEKLF
TRBV29-1	TRBJ2-3	13	SAVTGTGPTDTQY
TRBV6-5	TRBJ2-3	10	ASSSTSDTQY
TRBV6-5	TRBJ1-2	11	ASTRAPGHGYT
TRBV7-2	TRBJ2-7	13	ASSLVRGASAEQY
TRBV5-6	TRBJ2-5	9	ASSSTETQY
TRBV7-9	TRBJ2-3	14	ASSLISGVLTDTQY
TRBV30	TRBJ1-3	13	AWCPDPSSGNTIY
TRBV6-1	TRBJ2-3	15	ASSVPPGQGAPDTQY
TRBV5-4	TRBJ2-2	12	ASSRTANTGELF
TRBV10-3	TRBJ2-3	11	AVASLSTDTQY
TRBV5-1	TRBJ2-1	14	ASSITGTSAYNEQF
TRBV19	TRBJ1-1	17	ASRDSTGALMKGLTEAF
TRBV19	TRBJ2-3	17	ASSPRPGTSAVVRDTQY
TRBV10-1	TRBJ2-1	14	ASSESTLGSYNEQF
TRBV10-1	TRBJ1-2	11	ASSEDRVGGYT
TRBV6-5	TRBJ2-7	10	ATRKGLYEQY
TRBV5-4	TRBJ2-7	9	ARSLMSEQY
TRBV7-2	TRBJ2-5	9	ASSPQGTQY
TRBV7-2	TRBJ2-5	12	ASSLAWRDETQY
TRBV7-2	TRBJ1-5	12	ASSLDGSYQPQH
TRBV10-3	TRBJ2-7	12	AIRLALGGHEQY
TRBV11-3	TRBJ2-3	12	ASSLDGSTDTQY
TRBV28	TRBJ2-5	16	ASSLSVGYSDPQETQY
TRBV6-5	TRBJ1-1	9	ASSQGTEAF
TRBV5-1	TRBJ2-2	14	ASSSGLAGNTGELF
TRBV5-1	TRBJ2-5	12	ASSPGQDQETQY
TRBV4-1	TRBJ2-7	12	ASSLRGGRYEQY
TRBV9	TRBJ2-1	14	ASSVVASGLLSEQF
TRBV7-2	TRBJ1-3	13	ASSLDAVSGNTIY
TRBV15	TRBJ2-3	15	ATNPRLGTGRPDTQY
TRBV21-1	TRBJ2-7	8	ASPGYEQY
TRBV18	TRBJ2-7	12	ASSPGAVPREQY
TRBV2	TRBJ2-5	13	ASSPISRSGETQY
TRBV18	TRBJ2-7	13	ASSPLALTSYEQY